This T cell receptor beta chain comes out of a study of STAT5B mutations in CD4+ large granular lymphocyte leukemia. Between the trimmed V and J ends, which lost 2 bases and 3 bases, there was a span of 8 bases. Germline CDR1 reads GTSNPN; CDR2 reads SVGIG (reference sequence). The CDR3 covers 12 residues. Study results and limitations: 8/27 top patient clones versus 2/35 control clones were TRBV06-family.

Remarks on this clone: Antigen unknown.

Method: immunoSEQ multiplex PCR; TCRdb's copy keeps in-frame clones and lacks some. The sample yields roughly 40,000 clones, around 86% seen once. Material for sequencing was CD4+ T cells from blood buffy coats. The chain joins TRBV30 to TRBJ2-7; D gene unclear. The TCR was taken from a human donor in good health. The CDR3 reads CAWSMYNYEQYF. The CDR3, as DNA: TGTGCCTGGAGTATGTACAACTACGAGCAGTACTTC.